These 27 T cell receptor beta chains originate from one sample sequenced in a study of shared clonotypes between healthy human individuals. Some clones are missing from TCRdb's copy, which holds only in-frame ones; the method was immunoSEQ multiplex PCR. The table shows approximately 980,000 clones, with 76% occurring only once. The sample taken for sequencing was memory CD4+ T cells sorted from blood. As for subset: CD45RA-negative fraction. The source of these receptors is a young man in good health.

CDR3 DNA sequence: TGTGCCAGCAGTGAACGGCAGGGGGCTTCTTACGAGCAGTACTTC. This codes for CASSERQGASYEQYF. The rearrangement joins TRBV2 to TRBJ2-7, with 8 bases matching TRBD1. Trimming took 2 bases from V and 4 from J; bases not matched to a gene: 7. Germline V lookup: CDR1 SNHLY, CDR2 FYNNEI. This CDR3 is built from 15 residues.

There are a few counts of this clone. The gene calls are TRBV30 and TRBJ1-1; D is unclear. Germline V gene sequence: CDR1 GTSNPN, CDR2 SVGIG (reference sequence). This CDR3 spans 10 amino acids. The V end was cut by 1 base, the J end by 12 bases, with 9 bases between. CDR3 nucleotides: TGTGCCTGGAGTGCCCCGGACCCTTTCTTT. Translated, it gives CAWSAPDPFF.

V and J are TRBV6-1 and TRBJ2-7; D remains ambiguous. Germline V gene lookup returns CDR1 MNHNS and CDR2 SASEGT. The CDR3 extends over 12 amino acids. V lost 6 bases and J 2 bases, leaving 8 bases between the germline ends. The CDR3 is CASSPGPYEQYF. In nucleotides, the CDR3 is TGTGCCAGCAGCCCCGGACCCTACGAGCAGTACTTC.

The chain employs TRBV7-8 and TRBJ1-5; a weak D match, TRBD1 (5 bases). Trimming pared 5 bases from V and 2 bases from J, leaving 16 bases between. Germline V lookup: CDR1 SGHVS, CDR2 FQNEAQ. The CDR3 loop spans 16 amino acids. The CDR3 DNA reads as TGTGCCAGCAGCCCCGATAGTCAGGGAGGCAATCAGCCCCAGCATTTT. Translated: CASSPDSQGGNQPQHF. The full variable domain, completed using reference TRBV7-8 and TRBJ1-5, is GAGVSQSPRYKVAKRGQDVALRCDPISGHVSLFWYQQALGQGPEFLTYFQNEAQLDKSGLPSDRFFAERPEGSVSTLKIQRTQQEDSAVYLCASSPDSQGGNQPQHFGDGTRLSIL.

This chain links TRBV7-9 with TRBJ2-2; D is perhaps TRBD1 (7 bases). The V and J ends lost 4 bases and 7 bases respectively, with 22 bases between them. CDR1 is SEHNR, CDR2 FQNEAQ, per germline (reference sequence). The CDR3 consists of 17 residues. The DNA of the CDR3 is TGTGCCAGCAGCTCACCGTTAACTACAGGGGAGGTCGGGGAGCTGTTTTTT. Encoded protein: CASSSPLTTGEVGELFF.

This rearrangement joins TRBV27 to TRBJ1-2, with D perhaps TRBD1 (6 bases). This CDR3 is built from 12 residues. The V end lost 5 bases, the J end lost 4 bases, and 8 bases lay between the germline ends. Germline values: CDR1 MNHEY, CDR2 SMNVEV (reference sequence). Written as DNA, the CDR3 is TGTGCCAGCAGTCTACAGGGCTATGGCTACACCTTC. Translated, it gives CASSLQGYGYTF.

A few counts support this clone. V usage is TRBV7-8 and J usage is TRBJ2-3; 8 nucleotides match TRBD1. After removal of 4 bases from V and 5 bases from J, the junction contained 14 bases not matched to a gene. The CDR3 has 17 amino acids. Germline V CDR1 and CDR2: SGHVS, FQNEAQ. CDR3 residues: CASSSLAPGQDRDTQYF. CDR3 in DNA: TGTGCCAGCAGCTCCCTGGCCCCGGGACAGGATAGAGATACGCAGTATTTT.

The gene calls are TRBV6-1 and TRBJ1-6, with TRBD1 matching over 9 bases. The J segment lost 4 bases and the V segment lost 7 bases, leaving 5 bases of the junction unmatched. This CDR3 is 15 amino acids long. Looked up from germline, CDR1 is MNHNS and CDR2 is SASEGT. DNA of the CDR3: TGTGCCAGCATTCTGGACAGGGGTTATAATTCACCCCTCCACTTT. Translation gives CASILDRGYNSPLHF.

This clone was seen a handful of times. The chain carries TRBV7-2 and TRBJ2-7; no reliable D call. Trimming removed 5 bases at V and 5 bases at J, with 10 bases between. The CDR3 runs 12 residues. Germline V lookup: CDR1 SGHTA, CDR2 FQGNSA. The DNA of the CDR3 is TGTGCCAGCAGCGTCGATATAAACGAGCAGTACTTC. Amino acids: CASSVDINEQYF.

The V call is TRBV11-2, the J call TRBJ2-2; 8 nucleotides align to TRBD2. The CDR3 loop spans 17 amino acids. Unmatched junction bases numbered 9, after V lost 6 bases and J lost 0 bases. CDR1 and CDR2 from the germline V gene are SGHAT and FQNNGV. The CDR3 here is CASRPIAGNANTGELFF. Here the CDR3 DNA reads TGTGCCAGCAGGCCCATAGCGGGAAACGCGAACACCGGGGAGCTGTTTTTT.

In nucleotides, the CDR3 is TGTGCCAGCTCACCATCAGGGCAAGAGACCCAGTACTTC. This sequence encodes CASSPSGQETQYF. This chain uses TRBV18 with TRBJ2-5, with TRBD1 as a possible D gene (5 bases). The CDR3 totals 13 residues. The germline V gene has CDR1 KGHSH and CDR2 LQKENI. The germline V and J ends were trimmed by 2 bases and 2 bases, with 6 bases remaining between them.

The V and J genes are TRBV5-1 and TRBJ2-3; 8 nucleotides agree with TRBD1. The CDR3 is 15 amino acids. The V gene end was trimmed by 4 bases and the J gene end by 6 bases; junction bases not matched to a gene: 10. Germline-derived CDR1 and CDR2 are SGHRS and YFSETQ. The CDR3 DNA reads TGCGCCAGCAGCCAGCAGGGGGCACAAATGGATACGCAGTATTTT. Protein sequence: CASSQQGAQMDTQYF. The full variable domain, its missing parts supplied by reference TRBV5-1 and TRBJ2-3, is KAGVTQTPRYLIKTRGQQVTLSCSPISGHRSVSWYQQTPGQGLQFLFEYFSETQRNKGNFPGRFSGRQFSNSRSEMNVSTLELGDSALYLCASSQQGAQMDTQYFGPGTRLTVL.

The chain combines TRBV7-8 with TRBJ1-1, with TRBD1 matching 8 bases. Germline V lookup: CDR1 SGHVS, CDR2 FQNEAQ. The CDR3 runs to 16 residues. J lost 0 bases, V lost 4 bases, and 7 bases had no gene match. CDR3 in amino acids: CASSSSSQGVNTEAFF. The CDR3 DNA reads as TGTGCCAGCAGCTCGAGTTCACAGGGGGTGAACACTGAAGCTTTCTTT.

CDR3 residues: CASSSAAGVQETQYF. The CDR3 DNA follows: TGCGCCAGCAGCTCTGCAGCGGGGGTGCAAGAGACCCAGTACTTC. The rearrangement links TRBV5-1 to TRBJ2-5; 8 bases fit TRBD2. The germline V gene encodes CDR1 SGHRS and CDR2 YFSETQ. Trimming at V came to 3 bases and at J to 2 bases, leaving 6 bases not matched to a gene. CDR3 length equals 15 residues.

Many counts were recorded for this clone. This clone may be a read error of a much larger clone one base away. The same CDR3 can be traced to other DNA sequences in this sample. V gene TRBV15 combines with J gene TRBJ2-5; D is ambiguous. The germline CDR1 and CDR2 sequences are LNHNV and YYDKDF (reference sequence). The CDR3 runs 12 residues. Trimming removed 0 bases at V and 1 base at J, with 0 bases between. CDR3 bases: TGTGCCACCAGCAGAGACCAAGAGACCCAGTACTTC. Protein product: CATSRDQETQYF.

The rearrangement joins TRBV5-4 to TRBJ2-2; TRBD2 matches 10 bases. This CDR3 has 16 residues. With V trimmed by 0 bases and J by 6 bases, 5 bases remained unmatched. The germline gives CDR1 SGHNT, CDR2 YYREEE (reference sequence). The CDR3 loop reads CASSLAASGGSGELFF. The CDR3 DNA reads TGTGCCAGCAGCTTGGCGGCTAGCGGGGGTTCCGGGGAGCTGTTTTTT.

The rearrangement uses TRBV30 and TRBJ2-1; 8 bases line up with TRBD2. CDR3 length: 15 amino acids. CDR1 and CDR2 from the germline V gene are GTSNPN and SVGIG (reference sequence). Trimming removed 3 bases from V and 0 bases from J; junction bases left unmatched: 4. The CDR3 spells CAWSGGDNSYNEQFF. CDR3 DNA sequence: TGTGCCTGGAGCGGGGGGGATAACTCCTACAATGAGCAGTTCTTC.

The chain couples TRBV5-1 to TRBJ1-6; 8 nucleotides line up with TRBD1. Germline values: CDR1 SGHRS, CDR2 YFSETQ. This CDR3 is built from 16 residues. After removal of 4 bases from V and 2 bases from J, the junction contained 5 bases not matched to a gene. For the CDR3, the DNA is TGCGCCAGCAGCCAGGACAGGGTAACCTATAATTCACCCCTCCACTTT. Translated: CASSQDRVTYNSPLHF.

This chain's CDR3 is CAWNGAGNQPQHF. As DNA, the CDR3 is TGTGCCTGGAACGGGGCGGGCAATCAGCCCCAGCATTTT. The gene calls are TRBV30 and TRBJ1-5; possible D gene TRBD1, 5 bases. Germline V gene sequence: CDR1 GTSNPN, CDR2 SVGIG (reference sequence). The CDR3 totals 13 residues. V was trimmed by 4 bases and J by 2 bases, leaving 9 bases between them.

The rearrangement uses TRBV6-5 and TRBJ1-6, with unresolved D. The CDR3 is made up of 15 amino acids. V lost 4 bases and J lost 1, with 8 bases in between. CDR1 MNHEY and CDR2 SVGAGI come from the germline V gene. This CDR3 reads CASSFRLSYNSPLHF. In DNA form, the CDR3 reads TGTGCCAGCAGTTTCCGACTGTCCTATAATTCACCCCTCCACTTT.

J is TRBJ2-1 and V is TRBV4-1; 8 bases match TRBD2. The trim removed 1 base at V and 7 bases at J, leaving 6 bases unmatched. In germline, CDR1 is MGHRA, CDR2 YSYEKL. CDR3 length: 15 residues. In DNA form, the CDR3 reads TGCGCCAGCAGCCAAGTACGGGGGGGCCTGAATGAGCAGTTCTTC. Translated, it gives CASSQVRGGLNEQFF.

The chain uses TRBV28 and TRBJ2-1; the match to TRBD1 covers 11 bases. This CDR3 spans 14 amino acids. With V trimmed by 6 bases and J by 9 bases, 7 bases remained unmatched. In germline, CDR1 is MDHEN, CDR2 SYDVKM. For the CDR3, the DNA is TGTGCCAGCAGGTTTTGGGGACAGGGGGGTGAGCAGTTCTTC. Translating gives CASRFWGQGGEQFF.

This rearrangement joins TRBV7-6 to TRBJ2-7, with 7 bases fitting TRBD1. The junction had 12 bases not matched to a gene; V was cut back by 7 bases and J by 6 bases. Germline CDR1 is SGHVS and CDR2 is FNYEAQ. The length of the CDR3 is 14 residues. The CDR3 DNA reads TGTGCCAGCACAGCAGATGGGACAGCCCGCGAGCAGTACTTC. Its translation: CASTADGTAREQYF. Full variable domain (remainder filled in from reference TRBV7-6 and TRBJ2-7): GAGVSQSPRYKVTKRGQDVALRCDPISGHVSLYWYRQALGQGPEFLTYFNYEAQQDKSGLPNDRFSAERPEGSISTLTIQRTEQRDSAMYRCASTADGTAREQYFGPGTRLTVT.

This clone was picked up one time. The chain combines TRBV5-4 with TRBJ2-2; D may be TRBD2 (5 bases). The CDR3 runs 15 residues. V was pared by 4 bases and J by 1 base, with 11 bases between. Per germline, CDR1 SGHNT and CDR2 YYREEE (reference sequence). The CDR3 sequence is CASSQSGKNTGELFF. The DNA for the CDR3 is TGTGCCAGCAGCCAGAGCGGAAAGAACACCGGGGAGCTGTTTTTT.

V and J are TRBV11-2 and TRBJ1-5; weak D call: TRBD1 (6 bases). This CDR3 is built from 15 residues. The germline gives CDR1 SGHAT, CDR2 FQNNGV. V lost 1 base, J lost 2 bases, and 9 bases lay in between. The CDR3 loop reads CASSLGQDGNQPQHF. CDR3 coding DNA: TGTGCCAGCAGCTTAGGACAGGATGGCAATCAGCCCCAGCATTTT.

The chain uses TRBV11-2 and TRBJ2-7, with 8 bases lining up with TRBD2. V lost 5 bases, J lost 2 bases, and 8 bases stayed unmatched. This CDR3 has 15 amino acids. Germline assignment: CDR1 SGHAT and CDR2 FQNNGV. The CDR3 nucleotides are TGTGCCAGCAGCCTGGCTGGTAGCGGGACCTACGAGCAGTACTTC. Protein: CASSLAGSGTYEQYF. The full variable domain, with the rest looked up from reference TRBV11-2 and TRBJ2-7, is EAGVAQSPRYKIIEKRQSVAFWCNPISGHATLYWYQQILGQGPKLLIQFQNNGVVDDSQLPKDRFSAERLKGVDSTLKIQPAKLEDSAVYLCASSLAGSGTYEQYFGPGTRLTVT.

The J gene is TRBJ2-1, the V gene TRBV5-4; 7 nucleotides agree with TRBD2. Per germline, CDR1 SGHNT and CDR2 YYREEE (reference sequence). The CDR3 is made up of 14 amino acids. Trimming cost V 7 bases and J 9 bases; bases outside gene matches: 13. The CDR3 coding sequence is TGTGCCAGCGGGGATTCCGGGGGGTGGTTTGAGCAGTTCTTC. Translating gives CASGDSGGWFEQFF.